Listed below are T cell receptor beta chains from one sample, sequenced in a study of blood T cell repertoires in COVID-19. Generated by immunoSEQ multiplex PCR, the TCRdb table keeps only in-frame clones and is missing some. The repertoire consists of some 110,000 clones, with over 65% occurring once and the leading ten covering around 5.9%. Material: peripheral blood. The receptors were gathered from a man in his sixties or seventies with acute or convalescent COVID-19. Each CDR3 is given with its conserved first and last residue. A D gene is named only where the DNA matches it firmly. Clone size is shown for a subset of rows, as once, few, many or a class of expanded clone.

D gene,clone size,V gene,J gene,CDR3 DNA,CDR3 protein
TRBD2,-,TRBV7-3,TRBJ2-1,TGTGCCAGCAGCACCCTCCCCCTAGGACTAGCGGGAGGCCCCTACAATGAGCAGTTCTTC,CASSTLPLGLAGGPYNEQFF
-,-,TRBV7-9,TRBJ1-1,TGTGCCAGCAGCTTGGGCCCCGGGGGGCTCAGGATGAACACTGAAGCTTTCTTT,CASSLGPGGLRMNTEAFF
-,-,TRBV5-1,TRBJ1-1,TGCGCCACCCCAACGGGGTTCACTGAAGCTTTCTTT,CATPTGFTEAFF
TRBD2,-,TRBV3-1/TRBV3-2,TRBJ2-3,TGTGCCAGCAGCCAGGAGACTCTTGGGGCTAGCGGGAGCGGAGGCACAGATACGCAGTATTTT,CASSQETLGASGSGGTDTQYF
TRBD1,-,TRBV7-2,TRBJ2-2,TGTGCCAGCAGCATAGTCTGGGGACAGGGGGCCGGGGAGCTGTTTTTT,CASSIVWGQGAGELFF
-,few,TRBV2,TRBJ2-1,TGTGCCAGCAGAGGGCAGGGAAGATACAATGAGCAGTTCTTC,CASRGQGRYNEQFF
-,-,TRBV6-5,TRBJ1-4,TGTGCCAGCAGTTACGACAGGGAAAAACTGTTTTTT,CASSYDREKLFF
TRBD1,-,TRBV6-6,TRBJ1-1,TGTGCCAGCAGTTACGGACAGGGTGGCGCTGAAGCTTTCTTT,CASSYGQGGAEAFF
-,-,TRBV28,TRBJ2-7,TGTGCCAGCAGTTCAGACTACGCCTACGAGCAGTACTTC,CASSSDYAYEQYF
TRBD2,-,TRBV6-1,TRBJ2-3,TGTGCCAGCGGTGAACTAGCGGGGGGCACAGATACGCAGTATTTT,CASGELAGGTDTQYF
-,few,TRBV19,TRBJ2-1,TGTGCCAGTAGTATAGAACAGGGTATCGACAATGAGCAGTTCTTC,CASSIEQGIDNEQFF
-,-,TRBV5-6,TRBJ1-5,TGTGCCAGCAGCTTGAACAGATTGCAGCCCCAGCATTTT,CASSLNRLQPQHF
TRBD2,-,TRBV6-6,TRBJ2-7,TGTGCCAGCAGTCCCGGGACTAGAAGGAACGAGCAGTACTTC,CASSPGTRRNEQYF
-,-,TRBV15,TRBJ1-5,TGTGCCACCAGCAGGGGGAGTGGGGAGCCCCAGCATTTT,CATSRGSGEPQHF
-,-,TRBV5-1,TRBJ1-1,TGCGCCAGCAGCTTGGGGGGAGGACAATACACTGAAGCTTTCTTT,CASSLGGGQYTEAFF
-,-,TRBV9,TRBJ1-1,TGTGCCAGCGGCCGGAACACTGAAGCTTTCTTT,CASGRNTEAFF
TRBD2,-,TRBV6-5,TRBJ2-1,TGTGCCAGCAGTTACGGGGCGGGAGCTTTCAATGAGCAGTTCTTC,CASSYGAGAFNEQFF
-,-,TRBV29-1,TRBJ2-7,TGCAGCGTTGGTGGGGGGGCTGTCGAGCAGTACTTC,CSVGGGAVEQYF
-,-,TRBV2,TRBJ2-7,TGTGCCAGCAGCGGTCAGGGCACCCCGTGGCAGTACTTC,CASSGQGTPWQYF
TRBD2,-,TRBV19,TRBJ2-7,TGTGCCAGTATTGGGACTAGCGGGGGGACCTCCTACGAGCAGTACTTC,CASIGTSGGTSYEQYF
TRBD2,-,TRBV13,TRBJ2-5,TGTGCCAGCAGCTCCCCGCGGGAGGGACGAGAGACCCAGTACTTC,CASSSPREGRETQYF
-,-,TRBV7-8,TRBJ1-2,TGTGCCAGCAGCCTACAGGGATCTGGCTACACCTTC,CASSLQGSGYTF
-,-,TRBV4-2,TRBJ2-1,TGTGCCAGCAGCCAAGAAGGCTGGCCGGGGGAGTCCTACAATGAGCAGTTCTTC,CASSQEGWPGESYNEQFF
-,-,TRBV19,TRBJ2-1,TGTGCCAGTAGTATAGTAGGGGCAGGGGGGCACAATGAGCAGTTCTTC,CASSIVGAGGHNEQFF
TRBD1,-,TRBV19,TRBJ2-1,TGTGCCAGTAGTTTCTACGGGACAGGCTACAATGAGCAGTTCTTC,CASSFYGTGYNEQFF
-,-,TRBV5-1,TRBJ2-1,TGCGCCAGCAGCTTTAGCGGATGGAGCTCCTACAATGAGCAGTTCTTC,CASSFSGWSSYNEQFF
TRBD2,once,TRBV4-2,TRBJ2-7,TGTGCCAGCAGCCAAGTGAAAGGGTTGGGACTAAACTCCTACGAGCAGTACTTC,CASSQVKGLGLNSYEQYF
-,-,TRBV3-1/TRBV3-2,TRBJ2-1,TGTGCCAGCAGCCCCCGGGCCGCCCCGGGGTTGAATGAGCAGTTCTTC,CASSPRAAPGLNEQFF
-,-,TRBV6-5,TRBJ1-4,TGTGCCAGCAGCTCGGACAGTGAAAAACTGTTTTTT,CASSSDSEKLFF
-,-,TRBV10-1,TRBJ2-7,TGCGCCATCTTCACGGGCGAGCAGTACTTC,CAIFTGEQYF
-,few,TRBV4-3,TRBJ1-5,TGCGCCAGCAGCCAAGATGGGGGGGCCAATCAGCCCCAGCATTTT,CASSQDGGANQPQHF
TRBD1,-,TRBV4-3,TRBJ1-2,TGCGCCAGCAGCCTCGCCGGGACAGGGGGCTATGGCTACACCTTC,CASSLAGTGGYGYTF
-,few,TRBV19,TRBJ2-7,TGTGCCAGTAGTATTGGCTCCTTGACTGAGGGGGCCTACGAGCAGTACTTC,CASSIGSLTEGAYEQYF
TRBD1,-,TRBV5-1,TRBJ1-1,TGCGCCAGCAGCAGAGGACAGGGGTTTGAAGCTTTCTTT,CASSRGQGFEAFF
-,once,TRBV5-4,TRBJ1-2,TGTGCCAGCAGCTTAAAGGTCGCCGGGAACTATGGCTACACCTTC,CASSLKVAGNYGYTF